This T cell receptor beta chain was recorded in a study of cytomegalovirus exposure and HLA in healthy donors. General study results and limits: Earlier analysis found most TCR beta V segments productive about 90% or about 30% of the time. An analysis that was carried out later associated some 17,000 TCR beta sequences with HLA alleles at 0.05 false discovery rate. With later analysis, a missense DCLRE1C variant became linked to TCR beta V- and J-gene trimming.

All the people who gave samples were healthy bone marrow donors. CDR3 length equals 18 residues. Germline loops: CDR1 SGHRS, CDR2 YFSETQ. Germline trimming cut 2 bases from V and 0 bases from J; bases unmatched to any gene: 10. Worth noting for this clone: What it binds is unknown.

Primers for the PCR totalled 60 Vbeta and 13 Jbeta. TCRdb keeps only in-frame clones here, not all; method: immunoSEQ multiplex PCR. The sample contains about 190,000 clones, approximately 78% of which appear only once. Sequencing was carried out using PBMCs. The rearrangement uses TRBV5-1 and TRBJ2-1, with 8 bases fitting TRBD2. This receptor was taken from a male donor in good health and CMV-seronegative. The CDR3 nucleotides read TGCGCCAGCAGCTTAGCCCGACTAGCGCGAAGCTCCTACAATGAGCAGTTCTTC. Translation gives CASSLARLARSSYNEQFF. Full variable domain (rest looked up from reference TRBV5-1 and TRBJ2-1): KAGVTQTPRYLIKTRGQQVTLSCSPISGHRSVSWYQQTPGQGLQFLFEYFSETQRNKGNFPGRFSGRQFSNSRSEMNVSTLELGDSALYLCASSLARLARSSYNEQFFGPGTRLTVL.